This passage covers 10 T cell receptor beta chains from one sample sequenced in a study of monozygotic twins with inflammatory bowel disease. TCRdb reanalyzed the 5' RACE reads and collapses them to one entry per CDR3 protein, without DNA. The clone table shows about 93,000 distinct CDR3 sequences, with the ten largest holding roughly 7.4%. The sample taken for sequencing was blood. All receptors derive from a human donor with ulcerative colitis or Crohn's disease, or a healthy co-twin of an affected twin (not recorded which).

The V and J genes are TRBV7-2 and TRBJ1-1; the D call of TRBD1 rests on TCRdb alone, since no DNA is present to check it. Germline CDR1 and CDR2: SGHTA and FQGNSA. The CDR3 is 15 amino acids. The CDR3 sequence: CASSLFPDRDTEAFF.

The rearrangement links TRBV20-1 to TRBJ2-5. This CDR3 spans 15 amino acids. CDR1 and CDR2 from the germline V gene are DFQATT and SNEGSKA (reference sequence). CDR3 protein: CSARRRPLPQETQYF.

The rearrangement uses TRBV27 and TRBJ2-7; TCRdb selects TRBD1, and the lack of DNA leaves this call unchecked. The CDR3 loop spans 17 amino acids. Germline CDR1 MNHEY, CDR2 SMNVEV (reference sequence). The CDR3 protein is CASSPTNLRAIPYEQYF.

V is TRBV4-2 and J is TRBJ2-7; the TCRdb call, TRBD1, lacks DNA for checking. The V gene's germline CDR1 is LGHNA and CDR2 YNFKEQ. CDR3 length: 15 residues. CDR3 sequence reads: CASSQDTWTGGEQYF.

The rearrangement links TRBV5-1 to TRBJ1-5; TCRdb returns TRBD1, unconfirmable since there is no DNA. CDR3 size: 15 residues. Looked up from germline, CDR1 is SGHRS and CDR2 is YFSETQ. The CDR3 spells CASSFLGGDGEPQHF.

The chain links TRBV2 to TRBJ1-1; TCRdb outputs TRBD1, but without DNA this stays unchecked. The CDR3 consists of 15 residues. CDR1 SNHLY and CDR2 FYNNEI come from the germline V gene. CDR3 amino acids: CASRDQGGENTEAFF.

This rearrangement joins TRBV6-1 to TRBJ1-5; TCRdb's D call, TRBD1, is unchecked because there is no DNA. Germline values: CDR1 MNHNS, CDR2 SASEGT. CDR3 length equals 17 residues. This chain's CDR3 is CASSGHGTGQSNQPQHF.

The V call is TRBV5-1, the J call TRBJ2-3. This CDR3 comprises 14 residues. Germline values: CDR1 SGHRS, CDR2 YFSETQ. This CDR3 reads CASSLAERTDTQYF.

V is TRBV7-8 and J is TRBJ1-1; TCRdb proposes TRBD1, but this gene call is untestable without DNA. Looked up from germline, CDR1 is SGHVS and CDR2 is FQNEAQ. The CDR3 has 13 residues. CDR3 residues: CASSLRSPAEAFF.

The genes are TRBV6-1 and TRBJ2-5. The germline V gene has CDR1 MNHNS and CDR2 SASEGT. There are 14 residues in the CDR3. The CDR3 reads CASSQQVLGETQYF.